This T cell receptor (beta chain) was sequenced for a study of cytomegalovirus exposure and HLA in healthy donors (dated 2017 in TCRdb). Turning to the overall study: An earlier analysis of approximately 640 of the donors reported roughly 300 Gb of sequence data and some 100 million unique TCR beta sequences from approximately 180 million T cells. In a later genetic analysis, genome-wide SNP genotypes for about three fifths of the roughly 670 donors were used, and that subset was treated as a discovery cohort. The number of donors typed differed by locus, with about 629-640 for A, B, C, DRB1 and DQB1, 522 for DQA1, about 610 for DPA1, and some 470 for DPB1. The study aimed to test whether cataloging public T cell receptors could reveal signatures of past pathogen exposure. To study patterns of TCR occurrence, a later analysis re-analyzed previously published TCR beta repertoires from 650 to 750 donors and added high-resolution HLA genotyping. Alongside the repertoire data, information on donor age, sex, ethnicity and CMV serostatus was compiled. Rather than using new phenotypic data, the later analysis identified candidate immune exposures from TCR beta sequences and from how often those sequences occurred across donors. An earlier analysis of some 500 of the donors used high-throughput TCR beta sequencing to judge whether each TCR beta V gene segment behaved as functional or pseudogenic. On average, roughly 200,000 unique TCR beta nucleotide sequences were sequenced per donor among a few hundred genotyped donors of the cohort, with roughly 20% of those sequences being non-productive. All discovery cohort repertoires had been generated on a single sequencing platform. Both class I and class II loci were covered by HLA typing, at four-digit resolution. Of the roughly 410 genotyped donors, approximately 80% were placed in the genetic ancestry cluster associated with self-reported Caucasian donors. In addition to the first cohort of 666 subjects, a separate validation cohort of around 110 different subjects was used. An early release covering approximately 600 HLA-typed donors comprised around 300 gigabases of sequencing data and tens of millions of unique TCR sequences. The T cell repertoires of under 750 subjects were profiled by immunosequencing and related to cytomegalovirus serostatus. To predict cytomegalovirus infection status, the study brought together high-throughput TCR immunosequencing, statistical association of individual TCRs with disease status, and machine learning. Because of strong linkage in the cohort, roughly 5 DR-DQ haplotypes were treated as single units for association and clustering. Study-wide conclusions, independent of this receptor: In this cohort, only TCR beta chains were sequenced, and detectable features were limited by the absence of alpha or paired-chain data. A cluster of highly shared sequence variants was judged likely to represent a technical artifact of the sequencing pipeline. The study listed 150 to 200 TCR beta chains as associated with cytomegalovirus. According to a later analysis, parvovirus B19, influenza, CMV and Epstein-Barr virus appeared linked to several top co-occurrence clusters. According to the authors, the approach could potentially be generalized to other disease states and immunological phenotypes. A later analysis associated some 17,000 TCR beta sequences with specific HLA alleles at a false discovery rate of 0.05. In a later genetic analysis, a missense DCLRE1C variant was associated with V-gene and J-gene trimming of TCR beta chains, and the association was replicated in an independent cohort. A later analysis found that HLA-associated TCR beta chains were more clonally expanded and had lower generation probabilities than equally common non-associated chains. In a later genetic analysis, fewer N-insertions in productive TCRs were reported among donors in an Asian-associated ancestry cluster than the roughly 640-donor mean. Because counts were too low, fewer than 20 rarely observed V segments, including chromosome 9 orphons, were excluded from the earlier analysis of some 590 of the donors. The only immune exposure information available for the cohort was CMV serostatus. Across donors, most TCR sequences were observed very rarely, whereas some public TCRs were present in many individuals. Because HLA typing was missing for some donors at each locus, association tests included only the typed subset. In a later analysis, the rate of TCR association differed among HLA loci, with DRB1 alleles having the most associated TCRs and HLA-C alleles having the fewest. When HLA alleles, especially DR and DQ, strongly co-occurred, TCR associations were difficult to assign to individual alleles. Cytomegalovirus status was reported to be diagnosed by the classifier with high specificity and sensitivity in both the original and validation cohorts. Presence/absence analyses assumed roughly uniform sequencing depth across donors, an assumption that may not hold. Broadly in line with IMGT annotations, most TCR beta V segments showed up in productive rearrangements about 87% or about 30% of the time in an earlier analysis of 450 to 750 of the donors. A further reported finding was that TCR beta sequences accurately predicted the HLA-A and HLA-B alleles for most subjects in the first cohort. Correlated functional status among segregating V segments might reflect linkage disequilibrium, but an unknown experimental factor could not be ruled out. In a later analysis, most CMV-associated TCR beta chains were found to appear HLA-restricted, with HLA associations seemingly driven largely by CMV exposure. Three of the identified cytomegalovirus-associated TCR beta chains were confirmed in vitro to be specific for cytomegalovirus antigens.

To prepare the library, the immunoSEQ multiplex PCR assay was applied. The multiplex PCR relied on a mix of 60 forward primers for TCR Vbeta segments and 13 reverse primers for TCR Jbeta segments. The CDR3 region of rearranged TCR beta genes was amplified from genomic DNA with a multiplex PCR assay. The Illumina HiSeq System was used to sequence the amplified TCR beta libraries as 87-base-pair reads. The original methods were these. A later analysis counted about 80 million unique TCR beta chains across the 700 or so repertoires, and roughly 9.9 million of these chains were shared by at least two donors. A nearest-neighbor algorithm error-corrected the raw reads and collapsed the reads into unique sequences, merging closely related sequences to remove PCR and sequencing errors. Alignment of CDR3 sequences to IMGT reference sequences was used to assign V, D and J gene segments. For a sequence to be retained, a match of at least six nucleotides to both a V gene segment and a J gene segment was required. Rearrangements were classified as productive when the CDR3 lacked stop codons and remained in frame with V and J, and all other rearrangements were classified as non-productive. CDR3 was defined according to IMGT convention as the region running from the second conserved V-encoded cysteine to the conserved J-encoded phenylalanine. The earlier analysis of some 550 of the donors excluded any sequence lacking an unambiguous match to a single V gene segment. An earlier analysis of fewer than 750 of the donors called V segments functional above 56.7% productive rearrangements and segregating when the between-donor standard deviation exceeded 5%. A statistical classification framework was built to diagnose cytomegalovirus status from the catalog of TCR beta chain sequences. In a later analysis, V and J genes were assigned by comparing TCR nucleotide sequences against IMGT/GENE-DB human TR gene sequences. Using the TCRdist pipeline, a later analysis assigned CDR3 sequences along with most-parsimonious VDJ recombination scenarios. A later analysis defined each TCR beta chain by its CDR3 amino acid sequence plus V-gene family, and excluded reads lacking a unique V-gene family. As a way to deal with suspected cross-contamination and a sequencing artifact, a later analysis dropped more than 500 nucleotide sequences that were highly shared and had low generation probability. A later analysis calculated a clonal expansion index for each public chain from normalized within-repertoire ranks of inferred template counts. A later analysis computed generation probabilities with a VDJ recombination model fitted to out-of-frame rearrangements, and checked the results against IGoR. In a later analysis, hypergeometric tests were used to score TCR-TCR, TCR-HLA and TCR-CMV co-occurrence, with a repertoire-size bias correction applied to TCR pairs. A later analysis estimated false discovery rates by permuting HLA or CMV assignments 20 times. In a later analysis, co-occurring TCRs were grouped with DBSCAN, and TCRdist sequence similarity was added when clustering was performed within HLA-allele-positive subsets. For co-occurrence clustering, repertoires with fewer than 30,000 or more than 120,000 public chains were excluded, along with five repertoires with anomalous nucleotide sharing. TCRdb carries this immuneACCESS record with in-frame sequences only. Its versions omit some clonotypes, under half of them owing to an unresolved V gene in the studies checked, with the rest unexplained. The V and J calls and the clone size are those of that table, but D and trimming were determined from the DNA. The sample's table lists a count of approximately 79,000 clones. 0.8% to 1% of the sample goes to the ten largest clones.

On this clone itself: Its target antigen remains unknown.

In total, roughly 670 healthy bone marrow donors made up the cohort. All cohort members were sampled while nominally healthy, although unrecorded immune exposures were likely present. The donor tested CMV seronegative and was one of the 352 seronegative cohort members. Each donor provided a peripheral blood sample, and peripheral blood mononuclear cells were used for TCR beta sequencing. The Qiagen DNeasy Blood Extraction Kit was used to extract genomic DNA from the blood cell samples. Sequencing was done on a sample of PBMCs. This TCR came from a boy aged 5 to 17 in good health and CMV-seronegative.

The nucleotide sequence is TGTGCCAGCAGTTTTGACAGCTATGGCTACACCTTC. Translated, it reads CASSFDSYGYTF. Recombination connected TRBV5-8 to TRBJ1-2; a weak D assignment points to TRBD1 (5 bases agree). Trimming takes 5 bases from V and 4 bases from J, and the germline ends sit 9 bases apart. CDR1 is given as SGHTS and CDR2 as YDEGEE, both from the germline V gene. The CDR3 sequence holds 12 residues, the cysteine and phenylalanine included. Only the CDR3 part of the read is kept: 36 bases, read in frame from the first base.